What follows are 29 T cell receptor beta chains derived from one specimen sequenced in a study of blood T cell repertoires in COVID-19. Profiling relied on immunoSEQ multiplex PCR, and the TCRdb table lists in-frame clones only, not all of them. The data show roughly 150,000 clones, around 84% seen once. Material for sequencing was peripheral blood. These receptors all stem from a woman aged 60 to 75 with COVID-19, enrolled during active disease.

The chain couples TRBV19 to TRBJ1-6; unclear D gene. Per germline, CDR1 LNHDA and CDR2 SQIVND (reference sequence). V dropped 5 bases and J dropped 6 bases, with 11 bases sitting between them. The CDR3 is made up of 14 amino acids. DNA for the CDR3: TGTGCCAGTAGTGAGGGCCTTGGTAATTCACCCCTCCACTTT. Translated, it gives CASSEGLGNSPLHF.

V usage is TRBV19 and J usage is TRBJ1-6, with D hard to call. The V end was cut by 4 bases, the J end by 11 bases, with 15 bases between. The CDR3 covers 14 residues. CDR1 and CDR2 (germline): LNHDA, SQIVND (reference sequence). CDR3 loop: CASSRSIKEAPLHF. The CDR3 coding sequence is TGTGCCAGTAGTAGGTCGATTAAAGAGGCACCCCTCCACTTT. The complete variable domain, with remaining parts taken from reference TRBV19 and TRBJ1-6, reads DGGITQSPKYLFRKEGQNVTLSCEQNLNHDAMYWYRQDPGQGLRLIYYSQIVNDFQKGDIAEGYSVSREKKESFPLTVTSAQKNPTAFYLCASSRSIKEAPLHFGNGTRLTVT.

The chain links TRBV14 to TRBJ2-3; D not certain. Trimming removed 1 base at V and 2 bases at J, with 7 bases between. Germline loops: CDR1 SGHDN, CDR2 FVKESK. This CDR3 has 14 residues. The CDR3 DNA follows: TGTGCCAGCAGCCAAGGTCAACTCACAGATACGCAGTATTTT. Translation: CASSQGQLTDTQYF. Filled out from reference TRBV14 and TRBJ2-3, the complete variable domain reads EAGVTQFPSHSVIEKGQTVTLRCDPISGHDNLYWYRRVMGKEIKFLLHFVKESKQDESGMPNNRFLAERTGGTYSTLKVQPAELEDSGVYFCASSQGQLTDTQYFGPGTRLTVL.

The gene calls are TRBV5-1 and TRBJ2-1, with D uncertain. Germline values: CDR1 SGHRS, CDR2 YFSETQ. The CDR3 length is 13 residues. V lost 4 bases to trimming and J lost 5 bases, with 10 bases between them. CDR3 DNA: TGCGCCAGCAGCGTAGGAGATCACAATGAGCAGTTCTTC. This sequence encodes CASSVGDHNEQFF. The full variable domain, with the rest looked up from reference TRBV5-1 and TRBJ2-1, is KAGVTQTPRYLIKTRGQQVTLSCSPISGHRSVSWYQQTPGQGLQFLFEYFSETQRNKGNFPGRFSGRQFSNSRSEMNVSTLELGDSALYLCASSVGDHNEQFFGPGTRLTVL.

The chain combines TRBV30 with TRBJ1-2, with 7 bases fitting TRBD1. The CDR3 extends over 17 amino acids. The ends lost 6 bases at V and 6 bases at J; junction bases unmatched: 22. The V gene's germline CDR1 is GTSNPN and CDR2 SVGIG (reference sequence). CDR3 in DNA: TGTGCCTGCCCTCCTTTGGGACAGCCATATGGCGACCATGGCTACACCTTC. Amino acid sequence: CACPPLGQPYGDHGYTF.

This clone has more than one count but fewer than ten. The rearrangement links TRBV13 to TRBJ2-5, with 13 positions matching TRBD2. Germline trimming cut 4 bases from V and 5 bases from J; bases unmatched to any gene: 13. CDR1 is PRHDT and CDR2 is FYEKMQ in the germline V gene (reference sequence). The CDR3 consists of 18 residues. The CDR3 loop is CASSSRGLAGVGGETQYF. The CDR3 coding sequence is TGTGCCAGCAGCTCACGAGGACTAGCGGGAGTGGGGGGGGAGACCCAGTACTTC.

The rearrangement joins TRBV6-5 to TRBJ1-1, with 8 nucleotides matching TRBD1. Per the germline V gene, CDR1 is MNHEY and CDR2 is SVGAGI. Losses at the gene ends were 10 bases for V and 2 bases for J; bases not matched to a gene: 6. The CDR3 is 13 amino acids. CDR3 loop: CATSGTGNTEAFF. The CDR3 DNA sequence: TGTGCCACCTCCGGGACAGGTAACACTGAAGCTTTCTTT.

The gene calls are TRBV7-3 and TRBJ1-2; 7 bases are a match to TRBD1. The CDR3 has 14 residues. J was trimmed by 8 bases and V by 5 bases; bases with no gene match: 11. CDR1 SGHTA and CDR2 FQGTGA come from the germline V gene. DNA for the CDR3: TGTGCCAGCAGCCTAGGGGGCAGGGGAGACGGCTACACCTTC. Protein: CASSLGGRGDGYTF.

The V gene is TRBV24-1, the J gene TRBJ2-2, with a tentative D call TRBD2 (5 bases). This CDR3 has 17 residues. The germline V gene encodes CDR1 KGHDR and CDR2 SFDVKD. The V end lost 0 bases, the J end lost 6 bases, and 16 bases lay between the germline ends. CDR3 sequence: CATSDLGGPPGAGELFF. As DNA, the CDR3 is TGTGCCACCAGTGATTTGGGCGGACCGCCCGGGGCCGGGGAGCTGTTTTTT.

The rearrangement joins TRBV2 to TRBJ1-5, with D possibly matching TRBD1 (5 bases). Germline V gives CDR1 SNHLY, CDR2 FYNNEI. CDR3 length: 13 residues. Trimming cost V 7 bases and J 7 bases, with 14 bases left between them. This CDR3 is CASNVGGRQPQHF. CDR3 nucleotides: TGTGCCAGCAATGTGGGGGGGAGGCAGCCCCAGCATTTT.

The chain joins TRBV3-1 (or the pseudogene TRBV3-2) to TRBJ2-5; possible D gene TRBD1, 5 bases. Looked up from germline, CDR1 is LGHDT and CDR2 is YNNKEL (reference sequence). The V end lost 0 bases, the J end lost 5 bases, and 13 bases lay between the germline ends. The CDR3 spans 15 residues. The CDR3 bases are TGTGCCAGCAGCCAAGAGGGGCGGATCTGGGAGACCCAGTACTTC. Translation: CASSQEGRIWETQYF.

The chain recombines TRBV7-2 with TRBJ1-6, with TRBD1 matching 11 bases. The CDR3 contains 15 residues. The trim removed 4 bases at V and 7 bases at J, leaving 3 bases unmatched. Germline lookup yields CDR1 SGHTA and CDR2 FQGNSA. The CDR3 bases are TGTGCCAGCAGCTGGACAGGGGGCAGGAATTCACCCCTCCACTTT. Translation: CASSWTGGRNSPLHF.

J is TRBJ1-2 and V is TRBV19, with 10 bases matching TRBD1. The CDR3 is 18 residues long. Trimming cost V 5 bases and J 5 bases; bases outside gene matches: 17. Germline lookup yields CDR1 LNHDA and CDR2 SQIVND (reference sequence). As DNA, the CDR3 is TGTGCCAGTAGTGGCCTGACAGGGGGCAAAGGACGAGAGTATGGCTACACCTTC. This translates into CASSGLTGGKGREYGYTF.

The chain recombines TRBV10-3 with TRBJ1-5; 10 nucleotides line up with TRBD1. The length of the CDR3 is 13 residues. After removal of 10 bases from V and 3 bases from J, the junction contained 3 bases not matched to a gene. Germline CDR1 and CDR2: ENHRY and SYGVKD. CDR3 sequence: CATGTGVNQPQHF. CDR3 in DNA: TGTGCCACCGGGACAGGGGTCAATCAGCCCCAGCATTTT.

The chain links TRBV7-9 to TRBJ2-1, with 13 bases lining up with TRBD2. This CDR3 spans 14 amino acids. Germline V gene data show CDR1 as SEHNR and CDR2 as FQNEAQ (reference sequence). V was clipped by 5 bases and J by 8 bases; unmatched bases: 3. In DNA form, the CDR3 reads TGTGCCAGCAGCCCGACTAGCGGGAGGTATGAGCAGTTCTTC. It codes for CASSPTSGRYEQFF.

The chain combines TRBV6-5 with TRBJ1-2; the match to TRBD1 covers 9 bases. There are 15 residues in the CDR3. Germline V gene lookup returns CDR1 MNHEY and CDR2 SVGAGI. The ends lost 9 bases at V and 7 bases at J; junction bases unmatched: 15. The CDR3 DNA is TGTGCCAGTTCTCTGCCGGGACAGGGAGGTGCTGGCTACACCTTC. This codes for CASSLPGQGGAGYTF.

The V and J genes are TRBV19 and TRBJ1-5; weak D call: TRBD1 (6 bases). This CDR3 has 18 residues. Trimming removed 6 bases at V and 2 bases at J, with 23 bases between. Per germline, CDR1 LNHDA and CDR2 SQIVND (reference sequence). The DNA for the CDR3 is TGTGCCAGTAGCCAACCCACAGGGTTACGGTATCGCAATCAGCCCCAGCATTTT. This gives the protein CASSQPTGLRYRNQPQHF. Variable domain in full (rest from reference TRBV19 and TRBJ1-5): DGGITQSPKYLFRKEGQNVTLSCEQNLNHDAMYWYRQDPGQGLRLIYYSQIVNDFQKGDIAEGYSVSREKKESFPLTVTSAQKNPTAFYLCASSQPTGLRYRNQPQHFGDGTRLSIL.

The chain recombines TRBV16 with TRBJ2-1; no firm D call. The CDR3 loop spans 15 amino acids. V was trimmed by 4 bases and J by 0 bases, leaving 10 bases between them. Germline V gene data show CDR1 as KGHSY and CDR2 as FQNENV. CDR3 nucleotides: TGTGCCAGCAGCCGGAGACTGGGCTCCTACAATGAGCAGTTCTTC. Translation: CASSRRLGSYNEQFF.

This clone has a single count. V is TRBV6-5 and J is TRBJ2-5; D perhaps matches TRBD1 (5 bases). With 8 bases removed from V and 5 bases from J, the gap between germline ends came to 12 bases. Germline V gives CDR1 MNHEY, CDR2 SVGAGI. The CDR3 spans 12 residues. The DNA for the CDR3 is TGTGCCAGCGGACAAGTCTCGGAGACCCAGTACTTC. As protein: CASGQVSETQYF.

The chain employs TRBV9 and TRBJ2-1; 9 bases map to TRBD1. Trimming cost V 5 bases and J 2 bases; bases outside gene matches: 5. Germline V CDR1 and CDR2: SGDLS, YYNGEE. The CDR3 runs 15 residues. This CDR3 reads CASRGTGLTYNEQFF. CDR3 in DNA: TGTGCCAGCAGGGGGACAGGGCTCACCTACAATGAGCAGTTCTTC.

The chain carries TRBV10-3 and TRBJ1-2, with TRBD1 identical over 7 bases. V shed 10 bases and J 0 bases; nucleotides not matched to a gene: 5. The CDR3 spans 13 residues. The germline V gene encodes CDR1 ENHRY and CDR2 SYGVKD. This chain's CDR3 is CATRDSSNYGYTF. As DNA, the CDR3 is TGTGCCACCCGGGACAGTTCTAACTATGGCTACACCTTC.

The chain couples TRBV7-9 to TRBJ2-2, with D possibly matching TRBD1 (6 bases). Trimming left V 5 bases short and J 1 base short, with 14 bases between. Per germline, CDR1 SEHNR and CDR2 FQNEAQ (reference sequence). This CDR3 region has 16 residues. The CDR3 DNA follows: TGTGCCAGCAGCCCGTGGGGGCAGATGAACACCGGGGAGCTGTTTTTT. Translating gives CASSPWGQMNTGELFF.

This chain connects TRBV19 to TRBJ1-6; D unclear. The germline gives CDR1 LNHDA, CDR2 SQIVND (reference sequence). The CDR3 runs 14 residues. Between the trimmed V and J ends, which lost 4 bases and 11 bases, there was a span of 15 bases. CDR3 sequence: CASSTRVMETPLHF. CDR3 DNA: TGTGCCAGTAGTACCCGGGTAATGGAAACACCCCTCCACTTT.

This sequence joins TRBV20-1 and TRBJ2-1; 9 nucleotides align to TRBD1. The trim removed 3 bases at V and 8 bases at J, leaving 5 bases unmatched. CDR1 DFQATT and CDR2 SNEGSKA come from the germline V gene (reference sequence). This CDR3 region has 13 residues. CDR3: CSASTGGSYEQFF. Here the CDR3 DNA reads TGCAGTGCTAGTACAGGGGGCAGCTATGAGCAGTTCTTC.

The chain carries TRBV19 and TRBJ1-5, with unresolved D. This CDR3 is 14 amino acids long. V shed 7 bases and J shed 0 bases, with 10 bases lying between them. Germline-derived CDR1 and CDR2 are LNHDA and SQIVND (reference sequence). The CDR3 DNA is TGTGCCAGTAAGGAGGATAATAGCAATCAGCCCCAGCATTTT. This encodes CASKEDNSNQPQHF.

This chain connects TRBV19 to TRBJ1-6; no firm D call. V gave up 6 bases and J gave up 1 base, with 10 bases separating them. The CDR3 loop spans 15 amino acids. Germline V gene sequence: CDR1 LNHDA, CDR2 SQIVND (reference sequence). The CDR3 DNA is TGTGCCAGTAGGGCGGGAAATTCCTATAATTCACCCCTCCACTTT. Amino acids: CASRAGNSYNSPLHF. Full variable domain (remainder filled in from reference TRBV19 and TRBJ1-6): DGGITQSPKYLFRKEGQNVTLSCEQNLNHDAMYWYRQDPGQGLRLIYYSQIVNDFQKGDIAEGYSVSREKKESFPLTVTSAQKNPTAFYLCASRAGNSYNSPLHFGNGTRLTVT.

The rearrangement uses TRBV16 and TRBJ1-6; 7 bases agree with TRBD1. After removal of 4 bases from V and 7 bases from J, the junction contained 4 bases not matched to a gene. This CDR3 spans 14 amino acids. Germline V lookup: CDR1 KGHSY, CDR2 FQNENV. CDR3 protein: CASSPTGFNSPLHF. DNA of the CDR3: TGTGCCAGCAGCCCGACAGGGTTCAATTCACCCCTCCACTTT.

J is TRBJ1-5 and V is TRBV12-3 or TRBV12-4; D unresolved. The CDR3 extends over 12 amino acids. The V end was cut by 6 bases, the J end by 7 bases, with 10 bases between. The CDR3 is CASRIPGQPQHF. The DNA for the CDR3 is TGTGCCAGCAGGATCCCAGGACAGCCCCAGCATTTT.

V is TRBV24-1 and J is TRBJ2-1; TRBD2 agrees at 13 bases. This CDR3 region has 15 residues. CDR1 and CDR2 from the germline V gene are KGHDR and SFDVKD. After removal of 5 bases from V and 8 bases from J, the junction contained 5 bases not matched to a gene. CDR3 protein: CATSVSGLAGDEQFF. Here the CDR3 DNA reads TGTGCCACCAGTGTATCAGGACTAGCGGGAGATGAGCAGTTCTTC.